Listed here are 2 T cell receptor beta chains from one sample, sequenced in a study of response to subunit inactivated influenza vaccine. TCRdb reprocessed the RT-PCR reads with MiXCR, giving one entry per CDR3 protein. Of about half a million distinct CDR3 sequences in the sample, approximately 10% were seen once. The material sequenced was PBMCs from blood, taken roughly 6 weeks after vaccination. These receptors were collected from a man aged 50 to 60 who received an inactivated influenza vaccine.

There are a few counts of this clonotype. V usage is TRBV6-2 or TRBV6-3 and J usage is TRBJ2-7, with a tentative D call TRBD2 (6 bases). Trimming cost V 0 bases and J 0 bases, with 9 bases left between them. The germline V gene has CDR1 MNHEY and CDR2 SVGEGT. This CDR3 has 15 residues. This CDR3 is CASSYSMRGSYEQYF. The CDR3, as DNA: TGTGCCAGCAGTTACTCGATGCGGGGCTCCTACGAGCAGTACTTC.

The V gene is TRBV6-2 or TRBV6-3, the J gene TRBJ2-1; 11 bases agree with TRBD2. Germline V gives CDR1 MNHEY, CDR2 SVGEGT. Trimming at V came to 0 bases and at J to 8 bases, leaving 6 bases not matched to a gene. CDR3 size: 16 residues. In DNA, the CDR3 is TGTGCCAGCAGTTACTCGGTGTCTAGCGGGGGGTATGAGCAGTTCTTC. Translation: CASSYSVSSGGYEQFF.